These 22 T cell receptor beta chains were all obtained from the same sample, sequenced in a study of response to subunit inactivated influenza vaccine. TCRdb ran MiXCR on the RT-PCR reads and lists one entry per CDR3 protein. The table lists around 520,000 distinct CDR3 sequences, approximately 12% of them singletons. The starting material was PBMCs from blood, obtained on the day of vaccination. The receptors were sampled from a man aged 50 or older who received an inactivated influenza vaccine.

CDR3 amino acids: CSVTANRQGADTEAFF. The CDR3 region has the DNA TGCAGCGTAACCGCTAATCGACAGGGGGCGGACACTGAAGCTTTCTTT. The genes are TRBV29-1 and TRBJ1-1; 10 nucleotides line up with TRBD1. Germline CDR1 SQVTM, CDR2 ANQGSEA. CDR3 length: 16 residues. The V and J ends lost 6 bases and 3 bases, in that order; junction bases with no gene match: 13. Using reference TRBV29-1 and TRBJ1-1 for the parts outside the CDR3, the full variable domain is SAVISQKPSRDICQRGTSLTIQCQVDSQVTMMFWYRQQPGQSLTLIATANQGSEATYESGFVIDKFPISRPNLTFSTLTVSNMSPEDSSIYLCSVTANRQGADTEAFFGQGTRLTVV.

The gene calls are TRBV7-2 and TRBJ1-2; TRBD1 aligns across 7 bases. Germline lookup yields CDR1 SGHTA and CDR2 FQGNSA. The J segment lost 0 bases and the V segment lost 1 base, leaving 5 bases of the junction unmatched. There are 16 residues in the CDR3. The CDR3, as DNA: TGTGCCAGCAGCTTAGAGGGGGCACATCCTAACTATGGCTACACCTTC. Residues: CASSLEGAHPNYGYTF.

This clonotype was observed at least ten times. V gene TRBV12-3 or TRBV12-4 combines with J gene TRBJ2-7; D might be TRBD1 or TRBD2, each matching 5 bases. V gave up 6 bases and J gave up 5 bases, with 11 bases separating them. This CDR3 has 12 residues. The CDR3 loop reads CASSPGTNEQYF. DNA for the CDR3: TGTGCCAGCAGCCCCGGGACCAACGAGCAGTACTTC.

In the case of this clonotype: Germline and junction disagree at one end, which may indicate a read error. The J gene is TRBJ2-3, the V gene TRBV20-1; either TRBD1 or TRBD2 may supply D (5 bases each). CDR3 length: 14 residues. From germline, CDR1 is DFQATT and CDR2 SNEGSKA (reference sequence). CDR3 sequence reads: CSARDPRGTVTQYF. The CDR3 coding sequence is TGCAGTGCGAGGGACCCACGGGGAACAGTTACGCAGTATTTT.

With regard to this clonotype: At one boundary the junction diverges from the germline segment, which might be a read error. J is TRBJ1-1 and V is TRBV7-2, with 8 positions matching TRBD1. CDR1 and CDR2 from the germline V gene are SGHTA and FQGNSA. This CDR3 contains 16 residues. CDR3 nucleotide sequence: TGTGCCAGCAACTTACAGGGGGGCCTTATGAACACTGAAGCTTTCTTT. Its translation: CASNLQGGLMNTEAFF.

The CDR3 DNA follows: TGTGCCAGCAGCCCAACTAGCGGGAGGACCTACAAAAACATTCAGTACTTC. Amino acids: CASSPTSGRTYKNIQYF. This chain joins TRBV3-1 and TRBJ2-4; 12 bases fit TRBD2. Germline CDR1 and CDR2: LGHDT and YNNKEL (reference sequence). V shed 4 bases and J 3 bases; nucleotides not matched to a gene: 7. The CDR3 has 17 residues.

The CDR3 coding sequence is TGTGCCAGCGCCCCCAGGGACCCTAATGAGCAGTTCTTC. It codes for CASAPRDPNEQFF. The chain links TRBV12-3 or TRBV12-4 to TRBJ2-1; D may correspond to TRBD1 or TRBD2 (5 bases each). This CDR3 spans 13 amino acids. Trimming shortened V by 8 bases and J by 7 bases, and 15 bases separated the two germline ends.

The rearrangement links TRBV27 to TRBJ1-5; TRBD1 agrees at 7 bases. Trimming cost V 6 bases and J 0 bases; bases outside gene matches: 5. Per germline, CDR1 MNHEY and CDR2 SMNVEV (reference sequence). This CDR3 is 15 amino acids long. The CDR3 region is CASRPDRDSNQPQHF. CDR3 coding DNA: TGTGCCAGCAGGCCCGACAGGGATAGCAATCAGCCCCAGCATTTT.

This chain uses TRBV6-1 with TRBJ1-5; D remains unclear. The CDR3 has 17 residues. Germline V lookup: CDR1 MNHNS, CDR2 SASEGT. Trimming shortened V by 6 bases and J by 0 bases, and 18 bases separated the two germline ends. CDR3 DNA sequence: TGTGCCAGCAGCCCTCCCCGGTGGCAGACTAGCAATCAGCCCCAGCATTTT. It yields the protein CASSPPRWQTSNQPQHF.

The chain is built from TRBV20-1 and TRBJ1-6; D gene unclear. The CDR3 length is 17 residues. V lost 5 bases and J 2 bases, leaving 19 bases between the germline ends. The germline gives CDR1 DFQATT, CDR2 SNEGSKA (reference sequence). This CDR3 reads CSAPTSILGAYNSPLHF. The CDR3 nucleotides read TGCAGTGCTCCGACAAGTATCCTTGGTGCCTATAATTCACCCCTCCACTTT.

This clonotype was recorded a few times. The gene calls are TRBV29-1 and TRBJ2-7, with D tentatively TRBD1 (5 bases). The V gene's germline CDR1 is SQVTM and CDR2 ANQGSEA. Trimming took off 4 bases at V and 4 bases at J, with 20 bases between the two ends. The CDR3 runs 15 residues. This chain's CDR3 is CSVGTSTDKLYEQYF. CDR3 DNA: TGCAGCGTTGGAACCTCGACAGATAAACTTTACGAGCAGTACTTC.

To note about this clonotype: A read error may account for a junction end that differs from germline. This rearrangement joins TRBV7-3 to TRBJ2-7; 8 nucleotides agree with TRBD2. Germline lookup yields CDR1 SGHTA and CDR2 FQGTGA. The CDR3 has 13 residues. CDR3 in amino acids: CASSPGLAGSRTF. As DNA, the CDR3 is TGTGCCAGCAGCCCCGGGCTAGCGGGCTCCAGAACCTTC.

A few counts support this clonotype. The gene calls are TRBV28 and TRBJ2-7; D is undetermined. The CDR3 totals 15 residues. Germline values: CDR1 MDHEN, CDR2 SYDVKM. Deletions cut 10 bases from V and 4 bases from J, with 23 bases between. CDR3 sequence reads: CATSMPDGGSYEQYF. The CDR3 nucleotides are TGTGCCACATCAATGCCCGACGGCGGATCTTACGAGCAGTACTTC.

There are many counts of this clonotype. V and J are TRBV24-1 and TRBJ2-3; 7 bases are shared with TRBD1. The CDR3 has 15 amino acids. V trimming: 0 bases; J trimming: 2 bases; junction bases outside the gene matches: 1. Per germline, CDR1 KGHDR and CDR2 SFDVKD. DNA for the CDR3: TGTGCCACCAGTGATTTGAGGGGGCCCACAGATACGCAGTATTTT. This encodes CATSDLRGPTDTQYF.

This clonotype occurred many times. The chain recombines TRBV5-1 with TRBJ2-4; D gene uncertain. V was shortened by 0 bases and J by 5 bases, with 6 bases between the two germline ends. The CDR3 length is 13 residues. CDR1 SGHRS and CDR2 YFSETQ come from the germline V gene. This CDR3 is CASSLAGENIQYF. In nucleotides, the CDR3 is TGCGCCAGCAGCTTGGCTGGGGAAAACATTCAGTACTTC.

The chain couples TRBV14 to TRBJ2-3; no firm D call. V lost 1 base to trimming and J lost 7 bases, with 6 bases between them. This CDR3 spans 12 amino acids. CDR1 is SGHDN, CDR2 FVKESK, per germline. CDR3 region: CASSQASNTQYF. CDR3 nucleotide sequence: TGTGCCAGCAGCCAAGCCAGCAATACGCAGTATTTT.

This clonotype was recorded at least ten times. The chain joins TRBV12-3 or TRBV12-4 to TRBJ1-2; TRBD1 might be the D (5 bases). The length of the CDR3 is 14 residues. Trimming left V 6 bases short and J 2 bases short, with 13 bases between. The CDR3: CASSHRGGNYGYTF. CDR3 bases: TGTGCCAGCAGCCATCGGGGGGGGAACTATGGCTACACCTTC.

The chain links TRBV6-2 or TRBV6-3 to TRBJ2-7; weak D call: TRBD2 (7 bases). The V gene's germline CDR1 is MNHEY and CDR2 SVGEGT. V was shortened by 3 bases and J by 4 bases, with 13 bases between the two germline ends. The CDR3 contains 14 residues. For the CDR3, the DNA is TGTGCCAGCAGTTATGGGGGGGGCCCTTACGAGCAGTACTTC. This encodes CASSYGGGPYEQYF.

The genes are TRBV30 and TRBJ1-5, with D possibly matching TRBD1 (6 bases). Per germline, CDR1 GTSNPN and CDR2 SVGIG (reference sequence). The V end lost 2 bases, the J end lost 8 bases, and 10 bases lay between the germline ends. The CDR3 totals 12 residues. The chain's CDR3 is CAWSTGMKPQHF. In DNA, the CDR3 is TGTGCCTGGAGTACAGGGATGAAGCCCCAGCATTTT.

The table lists this clonotype with a few counts. This chain connects TRBV20-1 to TRBJ2-1, with D perhaps TRBD1 or TRBD2 (6 bases each). With 2 bases removed from V and 0 bases from J, the gap between germline ends came to 8 bases. The CDR3 extends over 14 amino acids. Germline V gene lookup returns CDR1 DFQATT and CDR2 SNEGSKA (reference sequence). The CDR3 sequence is CSARPGASYNEQFF. The DNA for the CDR3 is TGCAGTGCTAGACCGGGGGCCTCCTACAATGAGCAGTTCTTC.

Only a few counts were recorded for this clonotype. V is TRBV20-1 and J is TRBJ1-5, with D perhaps TRBD1 (5 bases). The CDR3 sequence is 14 residues long. Deletions cut 5 bases from V and 2 bases from J, with 13 bases between. The germline CDR1 and CDR2 sequences are DFQATT and SNEGSKA (reference sequence). CDR3 residues: CSAGRGAGNQPQHF. CDR3 nucleotides: TGCAGTGCTGGCCGGGGCGCGGGCAATCAGCCCCAGCATTTT.

This rearrangement joins TRBV20-1 to TRBJ1-6; tentatively, D is TRBD1 (5 bases). Germline CDR1 is DFQATT and CDR2 is SNEGSKA (reference sequence). The CDR3 extends over 16 amino acids. Here the CDR3 reads CSLCSRGNSYNSPLHF. CDR3 bases: TGCAGCTTATGCTCCCGGGGGAACTCCTATAATTCACCCCTCCACTTT.